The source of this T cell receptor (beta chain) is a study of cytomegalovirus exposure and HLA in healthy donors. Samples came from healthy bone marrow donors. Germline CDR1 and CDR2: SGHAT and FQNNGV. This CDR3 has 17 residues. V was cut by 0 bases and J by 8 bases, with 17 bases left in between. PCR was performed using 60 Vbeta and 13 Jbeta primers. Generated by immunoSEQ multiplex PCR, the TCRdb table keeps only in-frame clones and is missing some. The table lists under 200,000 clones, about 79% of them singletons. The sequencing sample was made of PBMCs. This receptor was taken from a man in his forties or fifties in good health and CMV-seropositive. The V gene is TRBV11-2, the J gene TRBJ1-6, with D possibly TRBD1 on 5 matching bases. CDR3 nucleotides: TGTGCCAGCAGCTTAGATGGAGGGACGAGCGGGTATTCACCCCTCCACTTT. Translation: CASSLDGGTSGYSPLHF.